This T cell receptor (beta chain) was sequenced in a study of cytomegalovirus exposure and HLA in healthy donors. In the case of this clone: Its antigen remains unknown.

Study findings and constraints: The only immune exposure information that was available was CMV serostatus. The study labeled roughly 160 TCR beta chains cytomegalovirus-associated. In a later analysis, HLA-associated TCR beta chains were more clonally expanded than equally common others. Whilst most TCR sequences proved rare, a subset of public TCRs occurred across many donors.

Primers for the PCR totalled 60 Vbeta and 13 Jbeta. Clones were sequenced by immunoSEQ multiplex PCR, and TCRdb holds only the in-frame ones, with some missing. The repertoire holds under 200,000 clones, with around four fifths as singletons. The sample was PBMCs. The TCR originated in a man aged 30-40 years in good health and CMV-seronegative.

The CDR3 DNA reads TGTGCCAGTAGTATGGGGGGACAGGTCAGCAATCAGCCCCAGCATTTT. Translation: CASSMGGQVSNQPQHF. The rearrangement links TRBV19 to TRBJ1-5; 8 bases agree with TRBD1. Germline assignment: CDR1 LNHDA and CDR2 SQIVND (reference sequence). The CDR3 runs 16 residues. The V and J ends lost 3 bases and 1 base, in that order; junction bases with no gene match: 5.